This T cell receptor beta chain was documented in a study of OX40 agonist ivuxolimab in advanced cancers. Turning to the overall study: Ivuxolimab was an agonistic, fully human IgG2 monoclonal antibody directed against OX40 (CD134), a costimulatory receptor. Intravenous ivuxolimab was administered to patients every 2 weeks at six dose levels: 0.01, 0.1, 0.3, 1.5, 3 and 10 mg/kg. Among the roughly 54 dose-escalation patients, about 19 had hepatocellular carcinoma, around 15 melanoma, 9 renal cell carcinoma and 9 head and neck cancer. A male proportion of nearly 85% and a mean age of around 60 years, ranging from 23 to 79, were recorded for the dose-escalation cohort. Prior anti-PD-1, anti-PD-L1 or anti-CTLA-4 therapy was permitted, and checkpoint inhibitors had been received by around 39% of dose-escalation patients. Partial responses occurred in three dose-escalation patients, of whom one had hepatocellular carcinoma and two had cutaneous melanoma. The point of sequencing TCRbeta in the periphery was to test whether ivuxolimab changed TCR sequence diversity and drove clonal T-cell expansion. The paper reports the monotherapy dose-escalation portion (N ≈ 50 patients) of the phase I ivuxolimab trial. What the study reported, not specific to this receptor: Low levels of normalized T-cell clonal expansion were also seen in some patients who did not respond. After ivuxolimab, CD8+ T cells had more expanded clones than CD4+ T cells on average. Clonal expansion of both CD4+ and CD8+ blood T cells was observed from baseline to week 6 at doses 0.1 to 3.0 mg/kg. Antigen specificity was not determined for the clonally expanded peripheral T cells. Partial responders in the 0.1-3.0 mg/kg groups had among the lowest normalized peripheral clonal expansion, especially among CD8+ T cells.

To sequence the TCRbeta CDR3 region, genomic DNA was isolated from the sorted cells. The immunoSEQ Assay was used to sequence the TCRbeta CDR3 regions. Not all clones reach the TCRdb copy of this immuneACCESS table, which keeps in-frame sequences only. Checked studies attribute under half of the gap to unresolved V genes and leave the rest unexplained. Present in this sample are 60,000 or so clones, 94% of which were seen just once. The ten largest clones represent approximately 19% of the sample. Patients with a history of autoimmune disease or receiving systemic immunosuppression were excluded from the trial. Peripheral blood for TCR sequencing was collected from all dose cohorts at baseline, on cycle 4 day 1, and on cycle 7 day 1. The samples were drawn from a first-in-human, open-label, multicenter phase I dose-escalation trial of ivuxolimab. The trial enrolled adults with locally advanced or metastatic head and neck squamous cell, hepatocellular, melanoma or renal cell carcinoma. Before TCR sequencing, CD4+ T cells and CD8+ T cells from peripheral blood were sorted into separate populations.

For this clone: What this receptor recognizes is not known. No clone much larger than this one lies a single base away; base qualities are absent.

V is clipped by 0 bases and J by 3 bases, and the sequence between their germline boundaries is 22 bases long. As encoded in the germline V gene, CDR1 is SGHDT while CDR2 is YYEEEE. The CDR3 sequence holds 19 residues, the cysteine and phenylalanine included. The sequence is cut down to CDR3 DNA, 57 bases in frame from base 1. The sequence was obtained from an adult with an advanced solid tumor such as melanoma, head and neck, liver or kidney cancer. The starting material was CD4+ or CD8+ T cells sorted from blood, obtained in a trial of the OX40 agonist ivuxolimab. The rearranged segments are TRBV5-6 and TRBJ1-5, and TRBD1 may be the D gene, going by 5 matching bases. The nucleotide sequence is TGTGCCAGCAGCTTGGGTACAGGTACCCTTTTGGAGGTCAATCAGCCCCAGCATTTT. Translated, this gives CASSLGTGTLLEVNQPQHF.